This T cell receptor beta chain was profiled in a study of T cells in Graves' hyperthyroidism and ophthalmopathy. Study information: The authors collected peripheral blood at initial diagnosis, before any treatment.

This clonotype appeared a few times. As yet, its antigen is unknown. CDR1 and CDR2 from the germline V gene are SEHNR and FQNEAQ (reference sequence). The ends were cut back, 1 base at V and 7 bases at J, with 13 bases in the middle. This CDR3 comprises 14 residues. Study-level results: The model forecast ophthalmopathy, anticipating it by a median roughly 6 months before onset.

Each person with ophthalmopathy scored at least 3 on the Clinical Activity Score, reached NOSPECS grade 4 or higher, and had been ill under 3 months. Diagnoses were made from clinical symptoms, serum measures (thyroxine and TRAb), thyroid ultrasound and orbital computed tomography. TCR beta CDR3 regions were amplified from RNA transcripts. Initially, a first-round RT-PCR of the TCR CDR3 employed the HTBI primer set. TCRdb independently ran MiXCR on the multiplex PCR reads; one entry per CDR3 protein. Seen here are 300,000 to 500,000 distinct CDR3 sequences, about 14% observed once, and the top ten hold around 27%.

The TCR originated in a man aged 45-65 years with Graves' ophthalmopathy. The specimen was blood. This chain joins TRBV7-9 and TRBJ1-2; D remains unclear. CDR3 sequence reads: CASSLDLAKSGYTF. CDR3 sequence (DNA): TGTGCCAGCAGCTTAGATCTGGCGAAAAGTGGCTACACCTTC. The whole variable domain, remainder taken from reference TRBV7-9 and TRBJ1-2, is DTGVSQNPRHKITKRGQNVTFRCDPISEHNRLYWYRQTLGQGPEFLTYFQNEAQLEKSRLLSDRFSAERPKGSFSTLEIQRTEQGDSAMYLCASSLDLAKSGYTFGSGTRLTVV.